These 32 T cell receptor beta chains share one sample of origin, sequenced in a study of T cells in Graves' hyperthyroidism and ophthalmopathy. Using RNA transcripts as the source, TCR beta CDR3 regions were amplified. The HTBI set primed first-round TCR CDR3 RT-PCR. TCRdb redid the calling of the multiplex PCR reads with MiXCR, one entry per CDR3 protein. The sample carries approximately 360,000 distinct CDR3 sequences, roughly 25% recorded once. Specimen: blood. The receptors shown here come from a man between 50 and 59 years old with Graves' hyperthyroidism.

There are a few counts of this clonotype. The genes are TRBV6-2 or TRBV6-3 and TRBJ2-3; 7 nucleotides match TRBD2. Germline values: CDR1 MNHEY, CDR2 SVGEGT. The junction had 5 bases not matched to a gene; V was cut back by 2 bases and J by 0 bases. The CDR3 totals 16 residues. The CDR3 bases are TGTGCCAGCAGTTACGAACGGGAGGACAGCACAGATACGCAGTATTTT. Its translation is CASSYEREDSTDTQYF.

The chain couples TRBV10-2 to TRBJ2-7; the D call may be TRBD1 or TRBD2 (5 bases each). V was cut by 2 bases and J by 2 bases, with 10 bases left in between. CDR1 is WSHSY and CDR2 is SAAADI in the germline V gene. CDR3 size: 14 residues. CDR3 in amino acids: CASSERRDPYEQYF. The DNA for the CDR3 is TGCGCCAGCAGTGAGCGCCGGGACCCCTACGAGCAGTACTTC.

The chain couples TRBV6-5 to TRBJ2-7, with 10 bases aligning to TRBD1. Germline-derived CDR1 and CDR2 are MNHEY and SVGAGI. The CDR3 has 15 amino acids. With V trimmed by 2 bases and J by 3 bases, 4 bases remained unmatched. The CDR3 reads CASSYLRDRGYEQYF. CDR3 in DNA: TGTGCCAGCAGTTACCTCCGGGACAGGGGCTACGAGCAGTACTTC.

V usage is TRBV11-3 and J usage is TRBJ2-2, with 12 bases lining up with TRBD2. Germline V gene data show CDR1 as SGHNT and CDR2 as YENEEA. The V and J ends lost 4 bases and 4 bases, in that order; junction bases with no gene match: 10. This CDR3 comprises 18 residues. The CDR3 loop is CASSWSLAGGPSTGELFF. CDR3 nucleotide sequence: TGTGCCAGCAGCTGGAGTCTAGCGGGAGGGCCGAGCACCGGGGAGCTGTTTTTT.

This clonotype was seen a few times. The chain employs TRBV7-3 and TRBJ2-5, with D perhaps TRBD1 (5 bases). V was pared by 1 base and J by 4 bases, with 13 bases between. CDR1 is SGHTA, CDR2 FQGTGA, per germline. The CDR3 is 15 residues long. CDR3 residues: CASSLNAGPGETQYF. The CDR3 bases are TGTGCCAGCAGCTTAAATGCAGGGCCAGGAGAGACCCAGTACTTC.

This clonotype was counted at least ten times. V gene TRBV18 combines with J gene TRBJ2-1; D tentatively fits TRBD1 or TRBD2 (5 bases each). Per germline, CDR1 KGHSH and CDR2 LQKENI. Trimming stripped 3 bases from V and 10 bases from J, with 10 bases between. The CDR3 length is 12 residues. This chain's CDR3 is CASSPHRDEQFF. The CDR3 DNA reads TGTGCCAGCTCACCCCACCGGGACGAGCAGTTCTTC.

This clonotype was detected ten times or more. V and J are TRBV6-6 and TRBJ2-2; 9 nucleotides agree with TRBD2. The V segment lost 1 base and the J segment 6 bases; nucleotides outside the gene matches: 0. Per the germline V gene, CDR1 is MNHNY and CDR2 is SVGAGI (reference sequence). The CDR3 is 14 residues long. The CDR3 DNA reads as TGTGCCAGCAGTTACTGGACTAGCGCCGGGGAGCTGTTTTTT. It specifies CASSYWTSAGELFF.

This clonotype was found many times. The chain combines TRBV11-2 with TRBJ2-2, with D perhaps TRBD1 (7 bases). Germline assignment: CDR1 SGHAT and CDR2 FQNNGV. Trimming took off 2 bases at V and 9 bases at J, with 16 bases between the two ends. CDR3 size: 15 residues. This CDR3 is CASSLPRQGGRELFF. DNA for the CDR3: TGTGCCAGCAGCTTACCCCGCCAGGGGGGCCGGGAGCTGTTTTTT.

This clonotype was seen a few times. The chain joins TRBV7-9 to TRBJ2-7, with 8 bases lining up with TRBD1. Germline CDR1 reads SEHNR; CDR2 reads FQNEAQ (reference sequence). Trimming at V came to 5 bases and at J to 0 bases, leaving 6 bases not matched to a gene. The CDR3 contains 15 residues. The CDR3 DNA follows: TGTGCCAGCAGCCGGACAGGGTGGGACTCCTACGAGCAGTACTTC. Protein product: CASSRTGWDSYEQYF.

This CDR3 is CASKGSGKIEQFF. Written as DNA, the CDR3 is TGCGCCAGCAAGGGTAGCGGGAAAATTGAGCAGTTCTTC. This chain links TRBV5-1 with TRBJ2-1; 8 bases align to TRBD2. The V gene end was trimmed by 6 bases and the J gene end by 9 bases; junction bases not matched to a gene: 8. The CDR3 runs to 13 residues. Germline-derived CDR1 and CDR2 are SGHRS and YFSETQ.

The chain uses TRBV11-2 and TRBJ2-1; tentatively, D is TRBD2 (6 bases). V was cut by 1 base and J by 5 bases, with 12 bases left in between. CDR1 and CDR2 (germline): SGHAT, FQNNGV. CDR3 length: 15 amino acids. CDR3 nucleotide sequence: TGTGCCAGCAGCTTAGGAGCGGGTTGGAACAATGAGCAGTTCTTC. It codes for CASSLGAGWNNEQFF.

V gene TRBV4-1 combines with J gene TRBJ2-7; TRBD1 agrees at 9 bases. After removal of 5 bases from V and 6 bases from J, the junction contained 11 bases not matched to a gene. The CDR3 runs 15 residues. CDR1 and CDR2 from the germline V gene are MGHRA and YSYEKL. CDR3 amino acids: CASSSLNRGRFEQYF. CDR3 DNA: TGCGCCAGCAGCTCTCTTAACAGGGGGCGCTTCGAGCAGTACTTC.

This sequence joins TRBV11-3 and TRBJ1-5; D not resolved. There are 13 residues in the CDR3. Per the germline V gene, CDR1 is SGHNT and CDR2 is YENEEA. Deletions cut 1 base from V and 4 bases from J, with 5 bases between. The CDR3 protein is CASSLAFNQPQHF. CDR3 nucleotides: TGTGCCAGCAGCTTAGCTTTTAATCAGCCCCAGCATTTT.

V is TRBV5-1 and J is TRBJ1-2; 7 nucleotides line up with TRBD1. The length of the CDR3 is 14 residues. V lost 7 bases to trimming and J lost 4 bases; unmatched junction nucleotides: 10. Germline V gives CDR1 SGHRS, CDR2 YFSETQ. The CDR3 reads CASALQPGGYGYTF. CDR3 in DNA: TGCGCCAGCGCCCTCCAGCCAGGGGGCTATGGCTACACCTTC.

The table lists this clonotype with many counts. The CDR3: CSATNHFGTDNEQFF. The CDR3 region has the DNA TGCAGTGCTACAAACCACTTTGGGACAGACAATGAGCAGTTCTTC. The V gene is TRBV20-1, the J gene TRBJ2-1; 7 bases agree with TRBD1. The germline V gene encodes CDR1 DFQATT and CDR2 SNEGSKA (reference sequence). The CDR3 covers 15 residues. V shed 4 bases, J shed 5 bases, and the junction held 11 bases outside the gene matches.

This clonotype turned up a few times. The J gene is TRBJ2-1, the V gene TRBV10-3, with 12 bases aligning to TRBD2. Germline CDR1 is ENHRY and CDR2 is SYGVKD. CDR3 size: 12 residues. J lost 8 bases, V lost 10 bases, and 3 bases had no gene match. CDR3 DNA sequence: TGTGCCAGTTCTAGCGGGAGGGATGAGCAGTTCTTC. Its protein product is CASSSGRDEQFF.

This clonotype came up a few times. The chain is built from TRBV11-2 and TRBJ2-7; D could derive from TRBD1 or TRBD2 (5 bases each). From germline, CDR1 is SGHAT and CDR2 FQNNGV. The CDR3 contains 15 residues. Between the trimmed V and J ends, which lost 1 base and 7 bases, there was a span of 17 bases. CDR3 nucleotides: TGTGCCAGCAGCTTAGGGAGGCCTAGCTCAGGGGAGCAGTACTTC. It codes for CASSLGRPSSGEQYF. Together with reference TRBV11-2 and TRBJ2-7, the CDR3 gives the full variable domain: EAGVAQSPRYKIIEKRQSVAFWCNPISGHATLYWYQQILGQGPKLLIQFQNNGVVDDSQLPKDRFSAERLKGVDSTLKIQPAKLEDSAVYLCASSLGRPSSGEQYFGPGTRLTVT.

This clonotype was seen more than once but under ten times. Written as DNA, the CDR3 is TGTGCCAGCCAACAGGTGGGAACTGAAGCTTTCTTT. As protein: CASQQVGTEAFF. The J gene is TRBJ1-1, the V gene TRBV3-1; a weak D match, TRBD1 (5 bases). The ends were cut back, 8 bases at V and 5 bases at J, with 12 bases in the middle. This CDR3 contains 12 residues. The germline V gene encodes CDR1 LGHDT and CDR2 YNNKEL (reference sequence).

The rearrangement joins TRBV6-2 or TRBV6-3 to TRBJ2-5; TRBD2 agrees at 9 bases. After removal of 2 bases from V and 5 bases from J, the junction contained 9 bases not matched to a gene. Germline values: CDR1 MNHEY, CDR2 SVGEGT. The CDR3 is made up of 16 amino acids. CDR3 coding DNA: TGTGCCAGCAGTTACCCCTCTAGCGGGAAGGGGGAGACCCAGTACTTC. Translating it yields CASSYPSSGKGETQYF.

A note on this clonotype: The CDR3 ends on some other residue instead of the conserved phenylalanine or tryptophan, so this is likely a read error. V is TRBV27 and J is TRBJ1-1, with D unclear. V was pared by 7 bases and J by 2 bases, with 20 bases between. CDR3 size: 16 residues. Germline values: CDR1 MNHEY, CDR2 SMNVEV (reference sequence). The CDR3: CASNPTLTLLNTEAFS. CDR3 coding DNA: TGTGCCAGCAATCCAACCCTAACCTTGCTAAACACTGAAGCTTTCTCT.

Turning to this clonotype: This clone may be a read error of a much larger clone one base away. The chain combines TRBV6-2 or TRBV6-3 with TRBJ1-1; TRBD1 is a possible D gene (5 bases). The CDR3 has 12 amino acids. Germline lookup yields CDR1 MNHEY and CDR2 SVGEGT. Trimming left V 8 bases short and J 6 bases short, with 13 bases between. CDR3 nucleotide sequence: TGTGCCAGCGTCCAGGGTTTCGCTGAAGCTTTCTTT. This encodes CASVQGFAEAFF.

The gene calls are TRBV5-1 and TRBJ2-7; no clear D. CDR1 SGHRS and CDR2 YFSETQ come from the germline V gene. The V end was cut by 5 bases, the J end by 6 bases, with 12 bases between. The CDR3 length is 12 residues. The CDR3 DNA reads TGCGCCAGCAGTTCAGAACGGACCGAGCAGTACTTC. Amino acids: CASSSERTEQYF.

This clonotype was seen ten or more times. V usage is TRBV7-9 and J usage is TRBJ2-3; D is uncertain. The germline V gene encodes CDR1 SEHNR and CDR2 FQNEAQ (reference sequence). CDR3 length: 15 amino acids. The V gene lost 2 bases and the J gene lost 1 base, with 10 bases spanning the gap. CDR3 in amino acids: CASSLTDLRTDTQYF. The DNA of the CDR3 is TGTGCCAGCAGCTTAACGGATCTCCGCACAGATACGCAGTATTTT.

This clonotype was recorded at least ten times. The rearrangement joins TRBV29-1 to TRBJ1-1; the match to TRBD1 covers 7 bases. This CDR3 has 13 residues. J lost 0 bases, V lost 5 bases, and 3 bases had no gene match. Germline V gene lookup returns CDR1 SQVTM and CDR2 ANQGSEA. DNA for the CDR3: TGCAGCGTTCGGACAGGCGTGAACACTGAAGCTTTCTTT. This codes for CSVRTGVNTEAFF.

The chain uses TRBV5-1 and TRBJ2-1; D may match TRBD1 or TRBD2 (5 bases each). V dropped 0 bases and J dropped 4 bases, with 11 bases sitting between them. Germline V lookup: CDR1 SGHRS, CDR2 YFSETQ. CDR3 length equals 15 residues. The CDR3 region has the DNA TGCGCCAGCAGCTTGGCCCGGGACCGATACAATGAGCAGTTCTTC. Translation gives CASSLARDRYNEQFF.

The chain carries TRBV4-2 and TRBJ1-3; 9 nucleotides line up with TRBD1. This CDR3 region has 15 residues. Looked up from germline, CDR1 is LGHNA and CDR2 is YNFKEQ. V lost 4 bases, J lost 4 bases, and 5 bases stayed unmatched. CDR3 protein: CASSLTGTGGNTIYF. Written as DNA, the CDR3 is TGTGCCAGCAGCCTCACTGGGACAGGGGGAAACACCATATATTTT.

This clonotype was observed many times. CDR3: CASSRRRQGRNTEAFF. CDR3 nucleotide sequence: TGTGCCAGCAGTAGGCGACGACAGGGACGGAACACTGAAGCTTTCTTT. The chain combines TRBV6-1 with TRBJ1-1; 7 bases are shared with TRBD1. V was clipped by 5 bases and J by 1 base; unmatched bases: 10. This CDR3 is 16 amino acids long. Germline assignment: CDR1 MNHNS and CDR2 SASEGT.

The V gene is TRBV6-2 or TRBV6-3, the J gene TRBJ1-2, with D perhaps matching TRBD1 (5 bases). Germline V CDR1 and CDR2: MNHEY, SVGEGT. The CDR3 runs to 14 residues. The germline V and J ends were trimmed by 4 bases and 5 bases, with 14 bases remaining between them. CDR3 region: CASSFQGSGYGYTF. DNA for the CDR3: TGTGCCAGCAGTTTCCAGGGATCCGGGTATGGCTACACCTTC.

Ten or more counts support this clonotype. The CDR3 is CSARPAGVREQYF. CDR3 bases: TGCAGTGCTAGACCCGCAGGGGTGAGGGAGCAGTACTTC. The rearrangement joins TRBV20-1 to TRBJ2-7, with TRBD1 as a possible D gene (6 bases). Trimming cost V 2 bases and J 7 bases, with 15 bases left between them. Germline V gives CDR1 DFQATT, CDR2 SNEGSKA (reference sequence). This CDR3 region has 13 residues.

This chain connects TRBV12-3 or TRBV12-4 to TRBJ2-1; D remains ambiguous. V was cut by 6 bases and J by 8 bases, with 8 bases left in between. The CDR3 totals 11 residues. The CDR3 is CASSHSDEQFF. CDR3 nucleotides: TGTGCCAGCAGCCACTCCGATGAGCAGTTCTTC.

This clonotype came up a few times. V usage is TRBV6-2 or TRBV6-3 and J usage is TRBJ1-1, with no clear D. The CDR3 consists of 16 residues. CDR1 is MNHEY, CDR2 SVGEGT, per germline. The V end lost 0 bases, the J end lost 0 bases, and 11 bases lay between the germline ends. This CDR3 is CASSYSNLRMNTEAFF. The CDR3 DNA sequence: TGTGCCAGCAGTTACTCGAACCTACGTATGAACACTGAAGCTTTCTTT.

This clonotype was observed a handful of times. This chain links TRBV30 with TRBJ2-3; D ambiguous. Germline CDR1 is GTSNPN and CDR2 is SVGIG (reference sequence). V was clipped by 2 bases and J by 1 base, with 4 bases between them. This CDR3 spans 12 amino acids. CDR3 bases: TGTGCCTGGAGTACAGGCACAGATACGCAGTATTTT. It translates to CAWSTGTDTQYF.